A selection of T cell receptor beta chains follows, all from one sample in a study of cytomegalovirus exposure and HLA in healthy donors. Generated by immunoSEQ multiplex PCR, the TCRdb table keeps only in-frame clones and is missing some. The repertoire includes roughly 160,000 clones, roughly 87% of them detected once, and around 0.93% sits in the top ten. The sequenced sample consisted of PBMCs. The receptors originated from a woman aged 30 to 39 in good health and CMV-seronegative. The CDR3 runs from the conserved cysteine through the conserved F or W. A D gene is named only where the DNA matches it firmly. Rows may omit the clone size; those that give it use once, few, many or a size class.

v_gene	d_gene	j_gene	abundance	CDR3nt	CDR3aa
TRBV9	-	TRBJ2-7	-	TGTGCCAGCAGCGTAGGGGGAGACTCCTACGAGCAGTACTTC	CASSVGGDSYEQYF
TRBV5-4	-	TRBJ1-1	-	TGTGCCAGCAGCTTGGGGCAGGGGAGGGCCACTGAAGCTTTCTTT	CASSLGQGRATEAFF
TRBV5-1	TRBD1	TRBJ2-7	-	TGCGCCAGCAGCCGGGACAGGGGATCCTACGAGCAGTACTTC	CASSRDRGSYEQYF
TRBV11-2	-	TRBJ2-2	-	TGTGCCAGCACTCAAGGGGTATTTCCCCTGAACACCGGGGAGCTGTTTTTT	CASTQGVFPLNTGELFF
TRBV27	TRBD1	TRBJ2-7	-	TGTGCCAGCAGCCCTGGGACAGTAACCTACGAGCAGTACTTC	CASSPGTVTYEQYF
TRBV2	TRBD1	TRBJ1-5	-	TGTGCCAGCAGCGGGGACAGGGGTTACGGTCAGCCCCAGCATTTT	CASSGDRGYGQPQHF
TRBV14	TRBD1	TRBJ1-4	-	TGTGCCAGCAGCCAAGACCGGACAGGACTCAATGAAAAACTGTTTTTT	CASSQDRTGLNEKLFF
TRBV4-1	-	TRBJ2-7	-	TGCGCCAGCAGCCATGGTAGAGGCTCCTACGAGCAGTACTTC	CASSHGRGSYEQYF
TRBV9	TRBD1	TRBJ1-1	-	TGTGCCAGCAGCCCCCGCCCGGGACAGGGGTCTGAAGCTTTCTTT	CASSPRPGQGSEAFF
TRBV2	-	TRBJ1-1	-	TGTGCCAGCACGGGGGGTAGGGTGAACACTGAAGCTTTCTTT	CASTGGRVNTEAFF
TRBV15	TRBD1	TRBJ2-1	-	TGTGCCACCAGCAGACCACAGGGGGCGGATGAGCAGTTCTTC	CATSRPQGADEQFF
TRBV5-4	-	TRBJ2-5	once	TGTGCCAGCAGCTTTTATTCGGAGGGAGAGACCCAGTACTTC	CASSFYSEGETQYF
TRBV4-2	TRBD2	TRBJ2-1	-	TGTGCCAGCAGCCAACGGGTCGGGAGGGGTTACAATGAGCAGTTCTTC	CASSQRVGRGYNEQFF
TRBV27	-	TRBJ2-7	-	TGTGCCAGCAGGCGGAACCTCTACGAGCAGTACTTC	CASRRNLYEQYF
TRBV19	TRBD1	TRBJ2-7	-	TGTGCCAGTAGCCCTAGACAGGGGACAAACGAGCAGTACTTC	CASSPRQGTNEQYF
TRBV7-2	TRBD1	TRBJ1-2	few	TGTGCCAGCAGCCGGACAGGAGGTGAATATGGCTACACCTTC	CASSRTGGEYGYTF
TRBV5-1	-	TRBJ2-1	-	TGCGCCAGCAGCAGGGGGGGCTTGGCTAGCGGCTACAATGAGCAGTTCTTC	CASSRGGLASGYNEQFF
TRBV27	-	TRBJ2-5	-	TGTGCCAGCAGTTTAATCCCTACAGGGACCGGAGAGACCCAGTACTTC	CASSLIPTGTGETQYF